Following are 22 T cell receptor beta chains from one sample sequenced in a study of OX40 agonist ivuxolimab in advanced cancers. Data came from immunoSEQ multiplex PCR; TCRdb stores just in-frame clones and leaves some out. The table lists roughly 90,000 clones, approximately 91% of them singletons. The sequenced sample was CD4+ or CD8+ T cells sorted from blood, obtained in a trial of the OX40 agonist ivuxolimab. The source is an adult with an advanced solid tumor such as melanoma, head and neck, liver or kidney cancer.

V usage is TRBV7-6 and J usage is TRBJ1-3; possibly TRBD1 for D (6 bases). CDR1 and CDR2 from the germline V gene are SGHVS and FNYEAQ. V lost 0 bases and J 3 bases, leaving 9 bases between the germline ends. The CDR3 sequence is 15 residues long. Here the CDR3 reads CASSLASGVGNTIYF. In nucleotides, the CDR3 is TGTGCCAGCAGCTTAGCGTCAGGGGTTGGAAACACCATATATTTT.

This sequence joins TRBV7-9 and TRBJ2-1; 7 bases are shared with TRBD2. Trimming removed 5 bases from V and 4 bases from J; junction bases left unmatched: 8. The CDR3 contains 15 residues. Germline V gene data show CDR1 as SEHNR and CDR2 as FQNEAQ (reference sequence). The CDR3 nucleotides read TGTGCCAGCAGCATGCTAGCGGAACCTTACAATGAGCAGTTCTTC. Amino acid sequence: CASSMLAEPYNEQFF. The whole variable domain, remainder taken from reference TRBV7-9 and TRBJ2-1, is DTGVSQNPRHKITKRGQNVTFRCDPISEHNRLYWYRQTLGQGPEFLTYFQNEAQLEKSRLLSDRFSAERPKGSFSTLEIQRTEQGDSAMYLCASSMLAEPYNEQFFGPGTRLTVL.

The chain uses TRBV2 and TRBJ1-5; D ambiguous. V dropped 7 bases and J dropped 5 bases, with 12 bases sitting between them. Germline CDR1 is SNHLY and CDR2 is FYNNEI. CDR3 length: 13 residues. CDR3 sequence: CASNRVMDQPQHF. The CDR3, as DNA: TGTGCCAGCAACCGGGTCATGGATCAGCCCCAGCATTTT.

The CDR3 DNA reads TGTGCCAGCAGCGAGAATCCGGGACGTAACACTGAAGCTTTCTTT. This translates into CASSENPGRNTEAFF. V is TRBV5-8 and J is TRBJ1-1; TRBD1 is a possible D gene (5 bases). V dropped 4 bases and J dropped 2 bases, with 15 bases sitting between them. Per germline, CDR1 SGHTS and CDR2 YDEGEE. This CDR3 comprises 15 residues.

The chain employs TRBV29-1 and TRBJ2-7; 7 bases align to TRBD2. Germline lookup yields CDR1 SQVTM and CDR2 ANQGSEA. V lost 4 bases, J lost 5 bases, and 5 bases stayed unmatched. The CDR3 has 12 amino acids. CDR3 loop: CSVVQAGDEQYF. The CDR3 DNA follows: TGCAGCGTTGTCCAGGCGGGGGACGAGCAGTACTTC.

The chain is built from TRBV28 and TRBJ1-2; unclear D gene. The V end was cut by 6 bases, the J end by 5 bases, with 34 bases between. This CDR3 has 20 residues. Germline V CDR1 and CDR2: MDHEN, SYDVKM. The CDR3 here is CASSQVQGSPLYDPLYGYTF. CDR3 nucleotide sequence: TGTGCCAGCAGCCAAGTTCAAGGATCGCCACTCTATGACCCCTTATATGGCTACACCTTC.

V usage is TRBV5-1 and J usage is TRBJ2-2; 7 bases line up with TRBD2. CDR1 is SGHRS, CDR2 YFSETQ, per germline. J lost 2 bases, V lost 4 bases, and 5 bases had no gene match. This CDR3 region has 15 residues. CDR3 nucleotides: TGCGCCAGCAGCCCAGAGGGACTAAACACCGGGGAGCTGTTTTTT. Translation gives CASSPEGLNTGELFF. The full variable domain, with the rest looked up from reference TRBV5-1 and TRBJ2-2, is KAGVTQTPRYLIKTRGQQVTLSCSPISGHRSVSWYQQTPGQGLQFLFEYFSETQRNKGNFPGRFSGRQFSNSRSEMNVSTLELGDSALYLCASSPEGLNTGELFFGEGSRLTVL.

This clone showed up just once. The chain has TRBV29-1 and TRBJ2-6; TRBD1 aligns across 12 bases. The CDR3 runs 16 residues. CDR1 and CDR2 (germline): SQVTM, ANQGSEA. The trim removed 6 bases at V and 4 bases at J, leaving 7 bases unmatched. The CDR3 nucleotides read TGCAGCGTGACCCGGGACAGGGGGCCCGGGGCCAACGTCCTGACTTTC. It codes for CSVTRDRGPGANVLTF.

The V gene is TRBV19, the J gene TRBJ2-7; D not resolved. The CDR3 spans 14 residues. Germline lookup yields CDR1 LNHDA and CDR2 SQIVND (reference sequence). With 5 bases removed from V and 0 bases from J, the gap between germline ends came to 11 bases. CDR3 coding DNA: TGTGCCAGTAGTTTAGGGCTCTACTCCTACGAGCAGTACTTC. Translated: CASSLGLYSYEQYF.

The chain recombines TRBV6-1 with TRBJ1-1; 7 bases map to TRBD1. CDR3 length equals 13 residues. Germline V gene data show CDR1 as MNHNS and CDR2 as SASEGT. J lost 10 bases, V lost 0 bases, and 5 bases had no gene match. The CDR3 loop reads CASSEAGTAIAFF. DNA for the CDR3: TGTGCCAGCAGTGAAGCGGGGACAGCGATAGCTTTCTTT.

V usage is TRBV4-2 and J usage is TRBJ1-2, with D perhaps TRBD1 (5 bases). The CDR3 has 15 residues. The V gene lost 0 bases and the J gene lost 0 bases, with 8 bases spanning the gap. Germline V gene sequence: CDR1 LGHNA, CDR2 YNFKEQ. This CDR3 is CASSQDGGANYGYTF. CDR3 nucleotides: TGTGCCAGCAGCCAAGATGGGGGGGCTAACTATGGCTACACCTTC.

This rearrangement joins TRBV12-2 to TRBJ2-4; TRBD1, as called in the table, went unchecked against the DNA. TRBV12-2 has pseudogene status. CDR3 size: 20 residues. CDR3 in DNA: TGTGCAAGTCGCCATACCACCCGACAGACAGGGTTGATGACCAAAAACATTCAGTACTTC. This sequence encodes CASRHTTRQTGLMTKNIQYF.

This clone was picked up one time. As DNA, the CDR3 is TGTGCCAGCAGGACCCGGGACATCTCCTACGAGCAGTACTTC. Residues: CASRTRDISYEQYF. This chain uses TRBV6-5 with TRBJ2-7; D is possibly TRBD1 (6 bases). Germline V gene lookup returns CDR1 MNHEY and CDR2 SVGAGI. V was pared by 6 bases and J by 0 bases, with 12 bases between. This CDR3 comprises 14 residues.

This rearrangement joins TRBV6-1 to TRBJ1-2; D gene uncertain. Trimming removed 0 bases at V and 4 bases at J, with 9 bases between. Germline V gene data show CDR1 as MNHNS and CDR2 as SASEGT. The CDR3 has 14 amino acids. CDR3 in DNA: TGTGCCAGCAGTGAAGCAATCAGCCTCTATGGCTACACCTTC. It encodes CASSEAISLYGYTF.

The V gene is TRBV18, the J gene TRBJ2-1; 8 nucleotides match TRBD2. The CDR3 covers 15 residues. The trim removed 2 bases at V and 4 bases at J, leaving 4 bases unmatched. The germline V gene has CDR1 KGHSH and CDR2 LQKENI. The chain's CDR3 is CASSPSAGEYNEQFF. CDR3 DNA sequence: TGTGCCAGCTCACCATCAGCGGGGGAGTACAATGAGCAGTTCTTC.

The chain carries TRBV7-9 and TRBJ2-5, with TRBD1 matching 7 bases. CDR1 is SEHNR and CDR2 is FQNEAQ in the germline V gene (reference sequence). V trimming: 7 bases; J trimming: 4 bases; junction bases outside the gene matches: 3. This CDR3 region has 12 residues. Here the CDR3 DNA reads TGTGCCAGCAAGGGGGCGGGAGAGACCCAGTACTTC. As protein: CASKGAGETQYF.

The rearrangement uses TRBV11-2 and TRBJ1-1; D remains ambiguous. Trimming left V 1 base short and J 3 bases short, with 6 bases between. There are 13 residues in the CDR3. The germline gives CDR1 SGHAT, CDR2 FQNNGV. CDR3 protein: CASSLARDTEAFF. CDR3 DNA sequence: TGTGCCAGCAGCTTAGCCCGGGACACTGAAGCTTTCTTT.

The CDR3 bases are TGTGCCAGCAGCCAAGAGGGGGGGTTTAGCACAGATACGCAGTATTTT. This translates into CASSQEGGFSTDTQYF. This chain links TRBV4-2 with TRBJ2-3, with 7 bases that match TRBD2. Per germline, CDR1 LGHNA and CDR2 YNFKEQ. The V and J ends lost 0 bases and 0 bases, in that order; junction bases with no gene match: 3. This CDR3 has 16 residues.

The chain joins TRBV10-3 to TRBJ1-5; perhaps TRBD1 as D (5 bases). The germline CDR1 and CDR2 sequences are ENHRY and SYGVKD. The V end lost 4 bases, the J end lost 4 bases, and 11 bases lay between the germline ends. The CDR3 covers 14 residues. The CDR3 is CAISGSGHNQPQHF. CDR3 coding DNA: TGTGCCATCAGTGGTTCAGGGCATAATCAGCCCCAGCATTTT.

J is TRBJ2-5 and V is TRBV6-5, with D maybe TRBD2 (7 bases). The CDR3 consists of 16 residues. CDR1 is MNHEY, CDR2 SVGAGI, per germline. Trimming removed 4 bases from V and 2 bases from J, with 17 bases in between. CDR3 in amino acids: CASSFPQGGNQETQYF. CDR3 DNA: TGTGCCAGCAGTTTTCCACAGGGAGGGAATCAAGAGACCCAGTACTTC.

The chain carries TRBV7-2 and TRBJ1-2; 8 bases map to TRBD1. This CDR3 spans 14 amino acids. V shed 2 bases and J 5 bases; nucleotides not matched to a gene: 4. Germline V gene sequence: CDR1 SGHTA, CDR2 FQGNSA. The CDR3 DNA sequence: TGTGCCAGCAGCTTAACAGGGGGAACTTATGGCTACACCTTC. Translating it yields CASSLTGGTYGYTF.

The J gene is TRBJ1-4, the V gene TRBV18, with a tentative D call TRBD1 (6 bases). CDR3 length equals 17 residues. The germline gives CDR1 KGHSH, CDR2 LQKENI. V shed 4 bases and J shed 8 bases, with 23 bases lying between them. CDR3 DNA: TGTGCCAGCTCACTTCGACAGGTCCGTATTGAACAGGAAAAACTGTTTTTT. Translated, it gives CASSLRQVRIEQEKLFF.